This is a list of T cell receptor beta chains from one sample in a study of control samples from healthy donors and cancer patients. Libraries were prepared by immunoSEQ multiplex PCR; TCRdb keeps only in-frame clonotypes and omits some of them. The table lists fewer than 200,000 clones, around 88% of them singletons. Material: blood. These TCRs come from a young woman in good health. Both conserved end residues are part of each CDR3. Fields, in order: V gene, J gene, D gene, clone size, CDR3 DNA, CDR3 protein. The D gene is left open where the match is weak. Expanded clones get a size class; other rows say once, few or many, or leave the size out.

V gene: TRBV4-1
J gene: TRBJ1-4
D gene: -
clone size: -
CDR3 DNA: TGCGCCAGCAGCCAAGGGCGTAGGACGAAAGAAAAACTGTTTTTT
CDR3 protein: CASSQGRRTKEKLFF

V gene: TRBV3-1/TRBV3-2
J gene: TRBJ2-1
D gene: -
clone size: -
CDR3 DNA: TGTGCCAGCAGCCACGCAGTGGGACTGGCAAACAATGAGCAGTTCTTC
CDR3 protein: CASSHAVGLANNEQFF

V gene: TRBV2
J gene: TRBJ2-5
D gene: TRBD2
clone size: -
CDR3 DNA: TGTGCCAGCAGTGACCGGACTAGCGGGAGAATGAAGACCCAGTACTTC
CDR3 protein: CASSDRTSGRMKTQYF

V gene: TRBV5-6
J gene: TRBJ1-1
D gene: -
clone size: -
CDR3 DNA: TGTGCCAGCAGCATCGACCGGAACACTGAAGCTTTCTTT
CDR3 protein: CASSIDRNTEAFF

V gene: TRBV6-5
J gene: TRBJ1-5
D gene: TRBD1
clone size: -
CDR3 DNA: TGTGCCAGCGGGAGCAGGGGGGGTGGTCAGCCCCAGCATTTT
CDR3 protein: CASGSRGGGQPQHF

V gene: TRBV18
J gene: TRBJ2-6
D gene: -
clone size: -
CDR3 DNA: TGTGCCAGCTCACCACTTAATTTGAACTCTGGGGCCAACGTCCTGACTTTC
CDR3 protein: CASSPLNLNSGANVLTF

V gene: TRBV19
J gene: TRBJ1-2
D gene: TRBD1
clone size: -
CDR3 DNA: TGTGCCAGTAGTATATTAGGGACAGGGGGCCAACCCCTCTATGGCTACACCTTC
CDR3 protein: CASSILGTGGQPLYGYTF

V gene: TRBV7-6
J gene: TRBJ2-7
D gene: TRBD1
clone size: -
CDR3 DNA: TGTGCCAGCAGCTTAGGGACAGGGGGCTCCTACGAGCAGTACTTC
CDR3 protein: CASSLGTGGSYEQYF

V gene: TRBV19
J gene: TRBJ2-3
D gene: -
clone size: -
CDR3 DNA: TGTGCCAGTAGTATAGTGCTACGGGGGAGCAACACAGATACGCAGTATTTT
CDR3 protein: CASSIVLRGSNTDTQYF

V gene: TRBV5-1
J gene: TRBJ1-1
D gene: TRBD1
clone size: -
CDR3 DNA: TGCGCCAGCAGCTTGGACGACAGGGGGCTTGGTTTCTTT
CDR3 protein: CASSLDDRGLGFF

V gene: TRBV30
J gene: TRBJ1-4
D gene: TRBD1
clone size: -
CDR3 DNA: TGTGCCTGGTCCACCGGGACAGGGGGCGAAAAACTGTTTTTT
CDR3 protein: CAWSTGTGGEKLFF

V gene: TRBV12-3/TRBV12-4
J gene: TRBJ1-2
D gene: -
clone size: -
CDR3 DNA: TGTGCCAGCAGCCCCGAGGTTCGTTGGGGCTACACCTTC
CDR3 protein: CASSPEVRWGYTF

V gene: TRBV19
J gene: TRBJ1-4
D gene: TRBD1
clone size: -
CDR3 DNA: TGTGCCAGTAGTATTACAGGGGCTGATGAAAAACTGTTTTTT
CDR3 protein: CASSITGADEKLFF

V gene: TRBV29-1
J gene: TRBJ2-5
D gene: -
clone size: once
CDR3 DNA: TGCAGCGTAAAGGCCGAAGCTACCCGACAAGAGACCCAGTACTTC
CDR3 protein: CSVKAEATRQETQYF

V gene: TRBV5-1
J gene: TRBJ2-4
D gene: -
clone size: -
CDR3 DNA: TGCGCCAGCAGCTTGTATAGCGGAGGGGCCAAAAACATTCAGTACTTC
CDR3 protein: CASSLYSGGAKNIQYF

V gene: TRBV2
J gene: TRBJ2-1
D gene: -
clone size: -
CDR3 DNA: TGTGCCAGCGGGGGGTCCTCCTACAATGAGCAGTTCTTC
CDR3 protein: CASGGSSYNEQFF